This TCR beta chain derives from a study of T cells in Graves' hyperthyroidism and ophthalmopathy. The table lists this clonotype with many counts. Germline CDR1 MDHEN, CDR2 SYDVKM. The CDR3 extends over 16 amino acids. Trimming removed 3 bases from V and 7 bases from J; junction bases left unmatched: 13. Amplified regions were TCR beta CDR3 sequences from RNA transcripts. The HTBI primer set drove a first-round RT-PCR of the TCR CDR3. TCRdb called the multiplex PCR reads again in MiXCR, with one record for every CDR3 protein. The sample consists of about 520,000 distinct CDR3 sequences, around a quarter of them appearing once.

The receptor's source is a young woman with Graves' ophthalmopathy. The V gene is TRBV28, the J gene TRBJ1-2; 8 bases fit TRBD1. Sequencing used blood. The CDR3 here is CASSFSGQGTVGGYTF. In DNA, the CDR3 is TGTGCCAGCAGTTTCTCTGGACAGGGTACAGTCGGTGGCTACACCTTC.